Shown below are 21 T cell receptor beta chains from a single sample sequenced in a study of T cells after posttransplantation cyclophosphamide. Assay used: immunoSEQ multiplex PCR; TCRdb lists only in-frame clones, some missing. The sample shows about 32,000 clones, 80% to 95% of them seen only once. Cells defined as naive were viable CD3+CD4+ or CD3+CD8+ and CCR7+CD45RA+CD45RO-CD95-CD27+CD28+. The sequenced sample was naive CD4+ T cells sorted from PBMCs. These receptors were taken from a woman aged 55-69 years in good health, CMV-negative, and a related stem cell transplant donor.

In nucleotides, the CDR3 is TGCGCCAGCAGCTGGGGACAGGGATCCTACGAGCAGTACTTC. Protein product: CASSWGQGSYEQYF. This chain uses TRBV5-1 with TRBJ2-7, with 9 bases identical to TRBD1. Looked up from germline, CDR1 is SGHRS and CDR2 is YFSETQ. The V and J ends lost 3 bases and 1 base, in that order; junction bases with no gene match: 2. The CDR3 is made up of 14 amino acids.

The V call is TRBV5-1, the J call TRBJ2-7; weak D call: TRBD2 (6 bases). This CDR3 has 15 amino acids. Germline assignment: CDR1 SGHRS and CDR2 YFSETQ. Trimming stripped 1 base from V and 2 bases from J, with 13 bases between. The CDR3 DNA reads TGCGCCAGCAGCTTGATGAGCGGGCTTGCCTACGAGCAGTACTTC. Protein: CASSLMSGLAYEQYF. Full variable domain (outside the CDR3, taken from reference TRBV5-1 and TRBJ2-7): KAGVTQTPRYLIKTRGQQVTLSCSPISGHRSVSWYQQTPGQGLQFLFEYFSETQRNKGNFPGRFSGRQFSNSRSEMNVSTLELGDSALYLCASSLMSGLAYEQYFGPGTRLTVT.

The CDR3 region is CASSPAAGDQPQHF. The CDR3 DNA follows: TGTGCCAGCTCACCAGCGGCGGGGGATCAGCCCCAGCATTTT. The chain couples TRBV18 to TRBJ1-5; D perhaps matches TRBD1 (5 bases). Deletions cut 2 bases from V and 5 bases from J, with 10 bases between. The CDR3 covers 14 residues. CDR1 is KGHSH, CDR2 LQKENI, per germline.

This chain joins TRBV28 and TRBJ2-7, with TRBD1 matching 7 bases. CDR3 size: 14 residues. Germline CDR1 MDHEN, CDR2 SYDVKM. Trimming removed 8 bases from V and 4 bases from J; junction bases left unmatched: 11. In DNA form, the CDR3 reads TGTGCCAGCGTAACCGGGACAGACATATACGAGCAGTACTTC. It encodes CASVTGTDIYEQYF.

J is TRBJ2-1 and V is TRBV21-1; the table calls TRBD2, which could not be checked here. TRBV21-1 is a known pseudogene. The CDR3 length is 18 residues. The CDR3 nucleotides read TGTGCCAGCAGCAATGCTAGCGGGAGGCCCCCCCCCTACAATGAGCAGTTCTTC. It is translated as CASSNASGRPPPYNEQFF.

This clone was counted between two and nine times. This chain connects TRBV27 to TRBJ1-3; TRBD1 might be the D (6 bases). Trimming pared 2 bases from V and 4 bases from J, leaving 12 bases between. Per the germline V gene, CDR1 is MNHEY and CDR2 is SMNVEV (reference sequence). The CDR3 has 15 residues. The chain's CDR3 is CASSLGGSEGNTIYF. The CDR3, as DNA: TGTGCCAGCAGTTTAGGGGGCTCGGAAGGAAACACCATATATTTT.

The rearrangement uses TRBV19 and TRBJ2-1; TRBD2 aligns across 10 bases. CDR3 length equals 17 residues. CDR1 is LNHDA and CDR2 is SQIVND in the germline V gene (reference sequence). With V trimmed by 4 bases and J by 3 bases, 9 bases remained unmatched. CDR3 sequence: CASSSPGAGGNYNEQFF. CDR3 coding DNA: TGTGCCAGTAGTAGCCCTGGAGCGGGGGGGAACTACAATGAGCAGTTCTTC.

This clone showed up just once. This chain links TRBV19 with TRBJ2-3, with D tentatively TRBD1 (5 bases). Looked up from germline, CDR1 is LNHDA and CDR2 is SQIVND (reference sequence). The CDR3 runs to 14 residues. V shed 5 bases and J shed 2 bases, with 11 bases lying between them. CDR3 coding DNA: TGTGCCAGTAGTCGTGACAGACCCACAGATACGCAGTATTTT. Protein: CASSRDRPTDTQYF.

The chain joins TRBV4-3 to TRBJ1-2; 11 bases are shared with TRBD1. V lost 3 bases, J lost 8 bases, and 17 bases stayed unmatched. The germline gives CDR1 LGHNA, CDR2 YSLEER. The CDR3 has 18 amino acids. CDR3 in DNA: TGCGCCAGCAGCCATCACGCCTCCGGACAGGGGGCGGGTCAAGGCTACACCTTC. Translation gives CASSHHASGQGAGQGYTF.

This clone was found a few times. The CDR3 reads CASSQGVETEAFF. CDR3 DNA: TGTGCCAGCTCACAAGGGGTAGAGACTGAAGCTTTCTTT. The chain joins TRBV18 to TRBJ1-1; possibly TRBD1 for D (5 bases). Trimming removed 4 bases at V and 5 bases at J, with 11 bases between. The germline gives CDR1 KGHSH, CDR2 LQKENI. CDR3 length: 13 residues.

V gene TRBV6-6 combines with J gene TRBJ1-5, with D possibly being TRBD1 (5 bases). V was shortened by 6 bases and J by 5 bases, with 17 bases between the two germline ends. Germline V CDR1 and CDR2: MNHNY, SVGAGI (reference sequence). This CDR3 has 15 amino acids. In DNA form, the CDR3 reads TGTGCCAGCAGCCCTTCGGGGGTACGGGATCAGCCCCAGCATTTT. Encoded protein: CASSPSGVRDQPQHF.

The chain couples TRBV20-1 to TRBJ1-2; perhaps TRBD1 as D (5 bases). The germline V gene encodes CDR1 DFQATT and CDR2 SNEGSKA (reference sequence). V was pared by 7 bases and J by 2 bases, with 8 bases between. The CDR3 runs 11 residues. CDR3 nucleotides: TGCAGTGTCGGGGGAAACTATGGCTACACCTTC. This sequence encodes CSVGGNYGYTF.

The CDR3 nucleotides are TGCGCCAGCAGCTTGGATGGAGAATCAGAAGCCCTCCACTTT. As protein: CASSLDGESEALHF. This sequence joins TRBV5-1 and TRBJ1-6, with unresolved D. This CDR3 region has 14 residues. Per germline, CDR1 SGHRS and CDR2 YFSETQ. Trimming left V 0 bases short and J 14 bases short, with 15 bases between. The full variable domain, in which reference TRBV5-1 and TRBJ1-6 provide the parts outside the CDR3, is KAGVTQTPRYLIKTRGQQVTLSCSPISGHRSVSWYQQTPGQGLQFLFEYFSETQRNKGNFPGRFSGRQFSNSRSEMNVSTLELGDSALYLCASSLDGESEALHFGNGTRLTVT.

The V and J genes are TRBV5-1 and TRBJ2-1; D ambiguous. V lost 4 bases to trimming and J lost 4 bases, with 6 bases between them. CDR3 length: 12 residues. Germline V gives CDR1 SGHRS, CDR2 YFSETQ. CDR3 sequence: CASSVRYNEQFF. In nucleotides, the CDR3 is TGCGCCAGCAGCGTCAGATACAATGAGCAGTTCTTC.

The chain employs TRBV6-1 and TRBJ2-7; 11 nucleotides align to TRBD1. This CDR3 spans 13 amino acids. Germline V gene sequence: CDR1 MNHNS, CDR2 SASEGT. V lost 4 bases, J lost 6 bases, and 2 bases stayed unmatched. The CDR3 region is CASSGDRGIEQYF. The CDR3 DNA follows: TGTGCCAGCAGTGGGGACAGGGGGATCGAGCAGTACTTC.

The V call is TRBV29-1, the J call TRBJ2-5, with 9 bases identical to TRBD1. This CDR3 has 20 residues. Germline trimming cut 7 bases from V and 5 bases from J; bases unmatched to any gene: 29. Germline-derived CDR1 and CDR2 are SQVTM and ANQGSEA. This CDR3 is CSALRGQGKVLAVALETQYF. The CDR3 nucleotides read TGCAGCGCCCTGAGGGGACAGGGAAAGGTTTTAGCGGTAGCGTTGGAGACCCAGTACTTC.

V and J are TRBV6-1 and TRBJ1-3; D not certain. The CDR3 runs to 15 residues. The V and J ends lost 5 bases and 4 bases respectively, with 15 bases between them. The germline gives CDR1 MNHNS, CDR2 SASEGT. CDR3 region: CASSPNRSGGNTIYF. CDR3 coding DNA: TGTGCCAGCAGTCCCAATCGCTCGGGGGGAAACACCATATATTTT.

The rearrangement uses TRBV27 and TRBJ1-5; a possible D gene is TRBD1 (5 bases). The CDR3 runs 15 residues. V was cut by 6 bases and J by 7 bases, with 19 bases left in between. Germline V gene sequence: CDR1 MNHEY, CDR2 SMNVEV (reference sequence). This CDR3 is CASSRNQGGQQPQHF. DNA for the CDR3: TGTGCCAGCAGCCGTAATCAGGGAGGCCAACAGCCCCAGCATTTT.

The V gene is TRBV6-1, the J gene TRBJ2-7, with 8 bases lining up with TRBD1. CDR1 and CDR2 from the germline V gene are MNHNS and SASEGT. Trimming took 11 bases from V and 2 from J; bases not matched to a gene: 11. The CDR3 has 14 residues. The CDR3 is CAVLIRTGTYEQYF. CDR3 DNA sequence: TGTGCCGTGCTTATTAGGACAGGGACCTACGAGCAGTACTTC.

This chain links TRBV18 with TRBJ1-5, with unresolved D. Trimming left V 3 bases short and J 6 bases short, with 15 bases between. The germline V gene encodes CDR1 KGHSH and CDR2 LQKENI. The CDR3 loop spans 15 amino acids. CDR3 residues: CASSPEVAPTQPQHF. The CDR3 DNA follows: TGTGCCAGCTCACCTGAGGTAGCGCCGACTCAGCCCCAGCATTTT.

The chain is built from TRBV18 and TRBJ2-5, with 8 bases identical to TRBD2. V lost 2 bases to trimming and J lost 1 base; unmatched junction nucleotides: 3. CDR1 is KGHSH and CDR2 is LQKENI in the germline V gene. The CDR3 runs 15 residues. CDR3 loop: CASSPIAGIQETQYF. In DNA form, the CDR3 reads TGTGCCAGCTCACCAATAGCGGGGATCCAAGAGACCCAGTACTTC.